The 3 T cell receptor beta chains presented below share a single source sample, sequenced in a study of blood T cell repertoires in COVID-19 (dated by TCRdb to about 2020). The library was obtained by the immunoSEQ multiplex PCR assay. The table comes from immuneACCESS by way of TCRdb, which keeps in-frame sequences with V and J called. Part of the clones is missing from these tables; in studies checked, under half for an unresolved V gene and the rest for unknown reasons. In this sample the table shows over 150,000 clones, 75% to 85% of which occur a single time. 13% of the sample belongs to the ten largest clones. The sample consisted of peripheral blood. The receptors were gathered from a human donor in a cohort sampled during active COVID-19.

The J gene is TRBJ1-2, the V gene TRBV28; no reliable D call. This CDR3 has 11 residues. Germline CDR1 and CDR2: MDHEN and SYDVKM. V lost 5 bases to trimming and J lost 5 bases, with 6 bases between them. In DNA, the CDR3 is TGTGCCAGCAGTGCGGGGTATGGCTACACCTTC. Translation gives CASSAGYGYTF.

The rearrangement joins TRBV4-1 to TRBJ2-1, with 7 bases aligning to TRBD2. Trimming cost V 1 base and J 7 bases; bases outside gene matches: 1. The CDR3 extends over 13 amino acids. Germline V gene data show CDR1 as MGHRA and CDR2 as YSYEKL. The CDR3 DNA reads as TGCGCCAGCAGCCAAGGGACTAGGAATGAGCAGTTCTTC. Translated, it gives CASSQGTRNEQFF.

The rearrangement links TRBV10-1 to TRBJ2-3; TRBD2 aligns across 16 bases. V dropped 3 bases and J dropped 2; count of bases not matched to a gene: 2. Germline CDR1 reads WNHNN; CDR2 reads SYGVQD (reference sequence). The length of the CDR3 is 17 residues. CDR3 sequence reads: CASSDGTSGRATDTQYF. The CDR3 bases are TGCGCCAGCAGTGACGGGACTAGCGGGAGGGCCACAGATACGCAGTATTTT.